The 17 T cell receptor beta chains presented below share a single source sample, sequenced in a study of T cells in Graves' hyperthyroidism and ophthalmopathy. RNA transcripts served as the template for amplifying TCR beta CDR3 regions. When the TCR CDR3 underwent first-round RT-PCR, the HTBI primer set was used. TCRdb processed the multiplex PCR reads anew with MiXCR; each CDR3 protein has one entry. The sample includes some 580,000 distinct CDR3 sequences, more than 15% of them seen just once. Sequencing input: blood. These receptors all stem from a woman aged 40 to 55 with Graves' ophthalmopathy.

This clonotype was seen ten or more times. The chain uses TRBV11-2 and TRBJ2-7; D may match TRBD1 or TRBD2 (6 bases each). The CDR3 loop spans 14 amino acids. CDR1 is SGHAT and CDR2 is FQNNGV in the germline V gene. Trimming removed 1 base from V and 3 bases from J, with 10 bases in between. The DNA for the CDR3 is TGTGCCAGCAGCTTAGTCCGGGGGCTCTACGAGCAGTACTTC. Protein: CASSLVRGLYEQYF.

This chain joins TRBV3-1 and TRBJ2-5, with D perhaps TRBD2 (5 bases). The CDR3 has 15 residues. Trimming took off 4 bases at V and 5 bases at J, with 17 bases between the two ends. Germline CDR1 is LGHDT and CDR2 is YNNKEL (reference sequence). The CDR3 DNA sequence: TGTGCCAGCAGCCGGCAAACGGGATCGAGGGAGACCCAGTACTTC. Protein sequence: CASSRQTGSRETQYF.

This clonotype has at least ten counts. The rearrangement joins TRBV6-5 to TRBJ1-1; D remains unclear. The germline gives CDR1 MNHEY, CDR2 SVGAGI. This CDR3 spans 12 amino acids. V lost 6 bases and J 5 bases, leaving 10 bases between the germline ends. CDR3 sequence: CASSRMGTEAFF. The CDR3 nucleotides are TGTGCCAGCAGCCGGATGGGGACTGAAGCTTTCTTT.

The chain uses TRBV20-1 and TRBJ1-6; D gene ambiguous. The CDR3 spans 12 residues. The V end was cut by 0 bases, the J end by 14 bases, with 11 bases between. The V gene's germline CDR1 is DFQATT and CDR2 SNEGSKA (reference sequence). In DNA, the CDR3 is TGCAGTGCTAGAGACCAAGACATTTCCCTCCACTTT. Translation: CSARDQDISLHF.

This clonotype was detected ten times or more. This sequence joins TRBV15 and TRBJ2-3; 8 bases fit TRBD2. CDR1 is LNHNV and CDR2 is YYDKDF in the germline V gene (reference sequence). The CDR3 is 16 residues long. Trimming took 0 bases from V and 2 from J; bases not matched to a gene: 4. CDR3 in DNA: TGTGCCACCAGCAGAGACCGGCGGGGGGCCACAGATACGCAGTATTTT. This encodes CATSRDRRGATDTQYF.

Ten or more counts support this clonotype. V is TRBV7-8 and J is TRBJ2-7; TRBD1 matches 8 bases. The CDR3 spans 15 residues. V lost 5 bases to trimming and J lost 3 bases; unmatched junction nucleotides: 9. Germline V lookup: CDR1 SGHVS, CDR2 FQNEAQ. CDR3 sequence: CASSLRTGQVYEQYF. The CDR3, as DNA: TGTGCCAGCAGCCTCCGGACAGGGCAAGTCTACGAGCAGTACTTC. The whole variable domain, remainder taken from reference TRBV7-8 and TRBJ2-7, is GAGVSQSPRYKVAKRGQDVALRCDPISGHVSLFWYQQALGQGPEFLTYFQNEAQLDKSGLPSDRFFAERPEGSVSTLKIQRTQQEDSAVYLCASSLRTGQVYEQYFGPGTRLTVT.

This clonotype has a count of ten or more. The chain couples TRBV12-3 or TRBV12-4 to TRBJ2-5; D perhaps matches TRBD2 (6 bases). The V end was cut by 1 base, the J end by 2 bases, with 11 bases between. CDR3 length: 15 amino acids. CDR3 DNA sequence: TGTGCCAGCAGTTTAGTCCGGGGGAGGCAAGAGACCCAGTACTTC. It yields the protein CASSLVRGRQETQYF.

This clonotype was recorded many times. The J gene is TRBJ2-7, the V gene TRBV28; 7 bases line up with TRBD2. This CDR3 region has 14 residues. Trimming at V came to 2 bases and at J to 4 bases, leaving 5 bases not matched to a gene. Germline loops: CDR1 MDHEN, CDR2 SYDVKM. The DNA for the CDR3 is TGTGCCAGCAGTTTACCTCGCGGGAGTTACGAGCAGTACTTC. Translated: CASSLPRGSYEQYF.

This clonotype was found a few times. The chain is built from TRBV27 and TRBJ1-2; perhaps TRBD1 as D (6 bases). The CDR3 is 11 residues long. The V gene lost 8 bases and the J gene lost 8 bases, with 12 bases spanning the gap. Germline V lookup: CDR1 MNHEY, CDR2 SMNVEV (reference sequence). CDR3 sequence: CASLGAGGYTF. CDR3 nucleotides: TGTGCCAGCTTGGGGGCGGGAGGCTACACCTTC.

This clonotype was seen repeatedly, ten times or more. The CDR3 spells CASSVGQGTDTQYF. CDR3 nucleotides: TGTGCCAGCAGTGTGGGACAGGGGACAGATACGCAGTATTTT. This chain uses TRBV2 with TRBJ2-3; 10 positions agree with TRBD1. Trimming at V came to 4 bases and at J to 3 bases, leaving 1 base not matched to a gene. The CDR3 is 14 residues long. Germline CDR1 reads SNHLY; CDR2 reads FYNNEI.

This clonotype was seen many times. The chain has TRBV20-1 and TRBJ2-1, with 8 bases fitting TRBD2. The V segment lost 3 bases and the J segment 4 bases; nucleotides outside the gene matches: 8. CDR1 and CDR2 (germline): DFQATT, SNEGSKA (reference sequence). The CDR3 is 15 residues long. This chain's CDR3 is CSASVGTSVYNEQFF. As DNA, the CDR3 is TGCAGTGCTAGCGTCGGGACTAGTGTGTACAATGAGCAGTTCTTC.

There are a few counts of this clonotype. This may come from a read error, since a much larger clone is one base off. V and J are TRBV7-8 and TRBJ2-1, with no clear D. The CDR3 covers 16 residues. Germline V CDR1 and CDR2: SGHVS, FQNEAQ. In DNA form, the CDR3 reads TGTGCCAGCAGCTTAGCAAGGTTCGACCCGTGGAATGAGCGGTTCTTC. Translated, it gives CASSLARFDPWNERFF.

This clonotype was counted between two and nine times. The chain combines TRBV9 with TRBJ2-7; maybe TRBD2 (5 bases). The ends were cut back, 3 bases at V and 1 base at J, with 11 bases in the middle. The CDR3 sequence is 14 residues long. Looked up from germline, CDR1 is SGDLS and CDR2 is YYNGEE. In nucleotides, the CDR3 is TGTGCCAGCAGCGCCGGGGTAGGATCCTACGAGCAGTACTTC. This sequence encodes CASSAGVGSYEQYF.

Ten or more counts support this clonotype. V gene TRBV7-8 combines with J gene TRBJ2-7; TRBD2 aligns across 12 bases. The CDR3 totals 15 residues. Germline CDR1 is SGHVS and CDR2 is FQNEAQ. The ends lost 3 bases at V and 4 bases at J; junction bases unmatched: 4. The CDR3 nucleotides read TGTGCCAGCAGCTTGACCGGGACTAGCGGGTACGAGCAGTACTTC. Protein product: CASSLTGTSGYEQYF. Full variable domain (missing parts from reference TRBV7-8 and TRBJ2-7): GAGVSQSPRYKVAKRGQDVALRCDPISGHVSLFWYQQALGQGPEFLTYFQNEAQLDKSGLPSDRFFAERPEGSVSTLKIQRTQQEDSAVYLCASSLTGTSGYEQYFGPGTRLTVT.

V and J are TRBV20-1 and TRBJ2-2; D ambiguous. CDR1 and CDR2 from the germline V gene are DFQATT and SNEGSKA (reference sequence). The CDR3 is made up of 15 amino acids. The V end was cut by 1 base, the J end by 7 bases, with 16 bases between. CDR3 nucleotide sequence: TGCAGTGCTAGAGTGTCCCCCAAGGGAAACGGGGAGCTGTTTTTT. Residues: CSARVSPKGNGELFF.

This clonotype was recorded a few times. V gene TRBV9 combines with J gene TRBJ1-2; 7 nucleotides line up with TRBD1. CDR1 is SGDLS, CDR2 YYNGEE, per germline. CDR3 size: 13 residues. The V and J ends lost 3 bases and 5 bases, in that order; junction bases with no gene match: 4. Written as DNA, the CDR3 is TGTGCCAGCAGCGCCCAGACAGGGTATGGCTACACCTTC. It translates to CASSAQTGYGYTF.

The chain has TRBV7-3 and TRBJ2-3, with 15 bases fitting TRBD2. Trimming removed 1 base from V and 5 bases from J; junction bases left unmatched: 4. Germline V gene data show CDR1 as SGHTA and CDR2 as FQGTGA. The CDR3 has 17 residues. The CDR3 reads CASSLNPGLAGGDTQYF. In nucleotides, the CDR3 is TGTGCCAGCAGCTTAAATCCGGGACTAGCGGGAGGAGATACGCAGTATTTT.